This entry lists 6 T cell receptor beta chains sequenced from one sample in a study of CD8 T cells in ankylosing spondylitis. TCRdb recomputed calls from the 5' RACE reads with MiXCR, one row per CDR3 protein. The data show approximately 550,000 distinct CDR3 sequences, approximately 11% seen once. No antigens are known for them. Whole-study findings and limits: Ankylosing spondylitis blood appeared to be characterized by a TCR beta motif of 8 or 9 highly homologous variants.

Sample: blood, either unsorted or a sorted T cell fraction (not recorded which). The receptor source for this set is a male donor with ankylosing spondylitis.

This clonotype turned up a few times. This chain links TRBV29-1 with TRBJ1-1; D is undetermined. CDR1 and CDR2 from the germline V gene are SQVTM and ANQGSEA. CDR3 length equals 13 residues. The V gene lost 7 bases and the J gene lost 4 bases, with 16 bases spanning the gap. The CDR3 nucleotides are TGCAGCGGACTCCCGGACCCAGGCACTGAAGCTTTCTTT. Translation: CSGLPDPGTEAFF.

This clonotype has a handful of counts. The chain has TRBV9 and TRBJ1-2; no clear D. Per germline, CDR1 SGDLS and CDR2 YYNGEE. V was clipped by 0 bases and J by 2 bases, with 8 bases between them. There are 14 residues in the CDR3. CDR3 region: CASSVATRNYGYTF. The CDR3 DNA follows: TGTGCCAGCAGCGTAGCTACCAGGAACTATGGCTACACCTTC.

CDR3 sequence reads: CASSQGAGLNNEQFF. CDR3 coding DNA: TGTGCCAGCAGCCAAGGGGCAGGGTTAAACAATGAGCAGTTCTTC. The J gene is TRBJ2-1, the V gene TRBV11-3; a possible D gene is TRBD1 (5 bases). This CDR3 has 15 residues. CDR1 and CDR2 from the germline V gene are SGHNT and YENEEA. The ends were cut back, 5 bases at V and 5 bases at J, with 16 bases in the middle.

The table lists this clonotype with a few counts. V gene TRBV5-1 combines with J gene TRBJ2-7, with D perhaps matching TRBD2 (6 bases). This CDR3 is built from 15 residues. V lost 0 bases, J lost 5 bases, and 15 bases lay in between. Germline-derived CDR1 and CDR2 are SGHRS and YFSETQ. The CDR3 loop is CASSLGVGGGDEQYF. CDR3 DNA: TGCGCCAGCAGCTTGGGGGTCGGTGGAGGGGACGAGCAGTACTTC.

This clonotype showed up just a few times. The rearrangement joins TRBV12-5 to TRBJ2-3; D is undetermined. CDR1 and CDR2 (germline): LGHNT, FRNRAP. The V end was cut by 7 bases, the J end by 1 base, with 9 bases between. CDR3 length: 13 residues. The CDR3 DNA sequence: TGTGCTAGTGCCCGAAGCGGCACAGATACGCAGTATTTT. Protein: CASARSGTDTQYF.

This rearrangement joins TRBV12-3 or TRBV12-4 to TRBJ2-3; tentative D call: TRBD2 (6 bases). The V end lost 2 bases, the J end lost 3 bases, and 15 bases lay between the germline ends. The CDR3 is made up of 16 amino acids. The DNA for the CDR3 is TGTGCCAGCAGTTTAAGGCGGGACCGAGGAACAGATACGCAGTATTTT. It codes for CASSLRRDRGTDTQYF.